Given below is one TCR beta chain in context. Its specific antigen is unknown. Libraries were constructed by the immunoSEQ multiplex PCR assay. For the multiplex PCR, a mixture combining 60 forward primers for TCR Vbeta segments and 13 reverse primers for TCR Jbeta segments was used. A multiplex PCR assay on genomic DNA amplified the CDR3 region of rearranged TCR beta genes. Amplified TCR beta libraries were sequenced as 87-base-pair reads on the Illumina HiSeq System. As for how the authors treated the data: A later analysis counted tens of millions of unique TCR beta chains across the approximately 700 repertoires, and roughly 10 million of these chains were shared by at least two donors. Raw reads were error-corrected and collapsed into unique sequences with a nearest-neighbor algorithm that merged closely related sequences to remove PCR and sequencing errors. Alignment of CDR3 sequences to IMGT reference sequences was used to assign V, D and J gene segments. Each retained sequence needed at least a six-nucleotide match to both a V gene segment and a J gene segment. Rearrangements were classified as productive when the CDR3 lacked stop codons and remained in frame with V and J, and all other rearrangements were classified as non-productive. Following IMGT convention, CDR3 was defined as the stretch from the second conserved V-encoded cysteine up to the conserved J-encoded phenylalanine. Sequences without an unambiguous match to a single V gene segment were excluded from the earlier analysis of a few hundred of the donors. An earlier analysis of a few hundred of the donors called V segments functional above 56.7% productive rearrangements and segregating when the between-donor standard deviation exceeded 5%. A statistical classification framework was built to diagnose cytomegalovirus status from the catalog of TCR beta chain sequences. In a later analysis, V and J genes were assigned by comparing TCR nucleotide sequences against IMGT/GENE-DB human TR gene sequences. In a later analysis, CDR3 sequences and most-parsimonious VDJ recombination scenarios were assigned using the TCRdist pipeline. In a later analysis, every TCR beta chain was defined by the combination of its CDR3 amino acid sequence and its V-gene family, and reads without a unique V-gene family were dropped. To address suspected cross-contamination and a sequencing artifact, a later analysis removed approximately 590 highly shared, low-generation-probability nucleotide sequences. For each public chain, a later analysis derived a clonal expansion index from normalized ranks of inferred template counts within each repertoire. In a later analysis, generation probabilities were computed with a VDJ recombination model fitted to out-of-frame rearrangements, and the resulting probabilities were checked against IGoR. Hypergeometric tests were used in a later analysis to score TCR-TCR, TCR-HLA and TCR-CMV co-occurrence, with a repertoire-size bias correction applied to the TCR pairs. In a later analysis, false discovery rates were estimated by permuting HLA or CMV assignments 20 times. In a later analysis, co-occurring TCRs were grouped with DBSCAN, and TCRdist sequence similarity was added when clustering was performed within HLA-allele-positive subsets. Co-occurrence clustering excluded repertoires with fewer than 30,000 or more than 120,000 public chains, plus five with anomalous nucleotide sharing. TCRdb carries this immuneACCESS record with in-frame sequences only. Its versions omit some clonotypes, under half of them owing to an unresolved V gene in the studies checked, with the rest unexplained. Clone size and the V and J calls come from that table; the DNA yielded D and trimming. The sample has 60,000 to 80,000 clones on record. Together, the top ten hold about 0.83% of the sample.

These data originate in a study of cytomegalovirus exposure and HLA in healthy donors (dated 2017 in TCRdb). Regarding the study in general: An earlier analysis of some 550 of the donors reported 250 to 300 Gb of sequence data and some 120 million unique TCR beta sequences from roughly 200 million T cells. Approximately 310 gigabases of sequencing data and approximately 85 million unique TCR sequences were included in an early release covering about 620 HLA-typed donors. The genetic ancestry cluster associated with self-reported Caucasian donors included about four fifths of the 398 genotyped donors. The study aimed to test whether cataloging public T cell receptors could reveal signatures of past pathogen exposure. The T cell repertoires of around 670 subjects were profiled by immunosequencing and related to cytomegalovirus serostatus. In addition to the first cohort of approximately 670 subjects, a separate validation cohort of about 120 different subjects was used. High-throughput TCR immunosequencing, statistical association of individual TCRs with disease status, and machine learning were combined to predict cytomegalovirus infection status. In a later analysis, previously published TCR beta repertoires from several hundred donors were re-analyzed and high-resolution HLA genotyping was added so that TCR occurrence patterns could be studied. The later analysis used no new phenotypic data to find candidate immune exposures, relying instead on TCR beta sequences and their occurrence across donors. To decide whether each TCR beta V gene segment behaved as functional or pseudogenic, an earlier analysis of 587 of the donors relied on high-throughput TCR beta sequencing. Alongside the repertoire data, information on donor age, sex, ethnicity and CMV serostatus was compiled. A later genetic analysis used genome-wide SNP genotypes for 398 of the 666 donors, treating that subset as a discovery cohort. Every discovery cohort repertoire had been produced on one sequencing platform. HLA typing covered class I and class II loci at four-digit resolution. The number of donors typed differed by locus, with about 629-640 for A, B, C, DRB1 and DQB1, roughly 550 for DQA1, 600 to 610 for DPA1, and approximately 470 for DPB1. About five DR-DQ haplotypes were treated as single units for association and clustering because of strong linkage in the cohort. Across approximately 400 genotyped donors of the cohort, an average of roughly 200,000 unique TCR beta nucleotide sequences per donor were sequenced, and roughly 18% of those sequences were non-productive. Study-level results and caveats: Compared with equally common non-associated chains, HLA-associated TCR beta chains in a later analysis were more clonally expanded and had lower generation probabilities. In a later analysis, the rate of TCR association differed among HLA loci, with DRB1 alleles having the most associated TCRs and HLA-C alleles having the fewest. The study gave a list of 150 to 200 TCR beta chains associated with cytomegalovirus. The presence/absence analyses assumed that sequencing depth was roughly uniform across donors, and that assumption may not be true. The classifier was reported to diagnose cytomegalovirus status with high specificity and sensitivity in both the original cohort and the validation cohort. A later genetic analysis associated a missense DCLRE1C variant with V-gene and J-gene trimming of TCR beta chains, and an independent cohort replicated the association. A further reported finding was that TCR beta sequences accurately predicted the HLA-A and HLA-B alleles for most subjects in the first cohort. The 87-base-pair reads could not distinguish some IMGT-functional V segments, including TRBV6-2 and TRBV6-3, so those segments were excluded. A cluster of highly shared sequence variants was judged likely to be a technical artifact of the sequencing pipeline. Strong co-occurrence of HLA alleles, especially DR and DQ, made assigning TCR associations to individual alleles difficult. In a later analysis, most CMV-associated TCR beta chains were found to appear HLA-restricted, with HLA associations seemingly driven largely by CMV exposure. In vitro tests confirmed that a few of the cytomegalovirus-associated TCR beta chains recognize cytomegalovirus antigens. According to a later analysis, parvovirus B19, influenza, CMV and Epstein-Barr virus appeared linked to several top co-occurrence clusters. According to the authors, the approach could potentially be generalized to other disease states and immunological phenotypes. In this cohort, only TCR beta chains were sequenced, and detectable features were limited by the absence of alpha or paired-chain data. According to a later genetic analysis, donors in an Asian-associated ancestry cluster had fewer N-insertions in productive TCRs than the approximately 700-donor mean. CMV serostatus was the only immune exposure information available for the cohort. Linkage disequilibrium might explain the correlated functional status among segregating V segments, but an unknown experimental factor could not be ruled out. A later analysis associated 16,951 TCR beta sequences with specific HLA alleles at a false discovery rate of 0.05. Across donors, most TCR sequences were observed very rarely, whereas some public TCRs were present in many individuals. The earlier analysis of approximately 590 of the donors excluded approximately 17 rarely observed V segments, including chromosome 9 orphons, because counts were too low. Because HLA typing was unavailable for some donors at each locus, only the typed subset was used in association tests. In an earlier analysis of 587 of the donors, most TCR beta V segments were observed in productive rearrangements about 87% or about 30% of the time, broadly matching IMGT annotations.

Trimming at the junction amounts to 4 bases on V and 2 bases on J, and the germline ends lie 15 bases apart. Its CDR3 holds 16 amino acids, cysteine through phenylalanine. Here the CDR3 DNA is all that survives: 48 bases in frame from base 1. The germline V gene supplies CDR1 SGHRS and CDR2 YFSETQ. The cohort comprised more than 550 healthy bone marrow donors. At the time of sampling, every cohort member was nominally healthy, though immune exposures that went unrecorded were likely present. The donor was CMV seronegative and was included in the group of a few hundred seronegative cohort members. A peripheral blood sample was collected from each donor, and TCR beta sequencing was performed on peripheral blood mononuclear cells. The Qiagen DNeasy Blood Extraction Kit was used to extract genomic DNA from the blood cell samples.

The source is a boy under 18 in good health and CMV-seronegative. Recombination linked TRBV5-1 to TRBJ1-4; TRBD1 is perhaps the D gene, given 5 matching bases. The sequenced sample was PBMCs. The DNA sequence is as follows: TGCGCCAGCAGCAGCGGGGGTTCATCGACTAATGAAAAACTGTTTTTT. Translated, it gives CASSSGGSSTNEKLFF.